Detailed here is one T cell receptor beta chain. Its target is not known. The source of the sample is a study of T cell repertoires in cytomegalovirus infection. TCRdb itself ran the reads through MiXCR, one entry per CDR3 protein. In the table there are approximately 600,000 distinct CDR3 sequences, around 40% of which are singletons. CDR1 and CDR2 from the germline V gene are MDHEN and SYDVKM. V lost 3 bases and J lost 9, with 15 bases in between. The CDR3 extends over 14 amino acids. The chain recombines TRBV28 with TRBJ1-5; D may be TRBD1 (5 bases). The sample in question was cultured PBMCs, obtained from culture after CMV antigen stimulation. This TCR derives from a human donor in good health (CMV status not recorded). Some clones in this sample may be carry-over from other donors' samples. In DNA form, the CDR3 reads TGTGCCAGCAGTTTTTACCGATCAAGGGGGCCCCAGCATTTT. Protein: CASSFYRSRGPQHF.